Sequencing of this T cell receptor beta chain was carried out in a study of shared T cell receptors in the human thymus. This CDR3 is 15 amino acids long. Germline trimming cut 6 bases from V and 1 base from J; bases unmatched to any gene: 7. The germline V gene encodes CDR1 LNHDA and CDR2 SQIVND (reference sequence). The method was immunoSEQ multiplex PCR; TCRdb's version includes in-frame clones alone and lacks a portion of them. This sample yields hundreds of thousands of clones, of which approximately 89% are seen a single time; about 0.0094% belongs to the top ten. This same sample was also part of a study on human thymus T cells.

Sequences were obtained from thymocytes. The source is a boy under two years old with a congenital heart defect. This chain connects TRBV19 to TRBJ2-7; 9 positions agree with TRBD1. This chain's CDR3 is CASRHRGRESYEQYF. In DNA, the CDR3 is TGTGCCAGTAGGCACAGGGGGCGCGAGTCCTACGAGCAGTACTTC.